A single sample is the source of the 17 T cell receptor beta chains below, sequenced in a study of blood T cells in healthy people across ages. The use of a sample-barcoded 5' primer and a J-beta primer mix characterized a second PCR of about 7 to 12 cycles. TCRdb redid the calling of the 5' RACE reads with MiXCR, one entry per CDR3 protein. The data contain fewer than 2,000,000 distinct CDR3 sequences, roughly 30% of them singletons. The sequenced sample consisted of blood. All receptors come from a woman in her 30s in good health.

This clonotype was counted a few times. CDR3 DNA sequence: TGTGCCAGCAGCTCCTACCGCCTAGCCCCCTACGAGCAGTACTTC. Amino acid sequence: CASSSYRLAPYEQYF. This chain links TRBV7-2 with TRBJ2-7, with D perhaps TRBD2 (5 bases). CDR1 SGHTA and CDR2 FQGNSA come from the germline V gene. V lost 4 bases and J lost 2, with 15 bases in between. The CDR3 is 15 amino acids. The variable domain in full, completed from reference TRBV7-2 and TRBJ2-7, reads GAGVSQSPSNKVTEKGKDVELRCDPISGHTALYWYRQSLGQGLEFLIYFQGNSAPDKSGLPSDRFSAERTGGSVSTLTIQRTQQEDSAVYLCASSSYRLAPYEQYFGPGTRLTVT.

For the CDR3, the DNA is TGTGCCAGCAGTCCCTCTGGAGCCGTCGAGCAGTACTTC. This translates into CASSPSGAVEQYF. This rearrangement joins TRBV28 to TRBJ2-7; D remains unclear. CDR3 length: 13 amino acids. Germline values: CDR1 MDHEN, CDR2 SYDVKM. Trimming stripped 5 bases from V and 6 bases from J, with 14 bases between.

Many counts were recorded for this clonotype. Its ends do not fully match the called genes, so a read error is possible. This rearrangement joins TRBV12-3 or TRBV12-4 to TRBJ2-7; D may be TRBD2 (6 bases). The CDR3 spans 12 residues. The CDR3 nucleotides read TGCGCCAGCAGCCTCGGAGGGGCCGAGCAGTACTTC. As protein: CASSLGGAEQYF.

This clonotype occurred a few times. For the CDR3, the DNA is TGTGCCAGCAACCCGCCTGGGAAGCGGGCAGATACGCAGTATTTT. This gives the protein CASNPPGKRADTQYF. The chain employs TRBV14 and TRBJ2-3; D perhaps matches TRBD2 (6 bases). The CDR3 length is 15 residues. Germline lookup yields CDR1 SGHDN and CDR2 FVKESK. The V and J ends lost 7 bases and 4 bases respectively, with 18 bases between them.

This rearrangement joins TRBV6-5 to TRBJ2-1; D possibly corresponds to TRBD2 (5 bases). The CDR3 covers 18 residues. Germline lookup yields CDR1 MNHEY and CDR2 SVGAGI. Trimming stripped 0 bases from V and 0 bases from J, with 15 bases between. CDR3 sequence (DNA): TGTGCCAGCAGTTACTCGCCTCTGCGGGCCCTCTCCTACAATGAGCAGTTCTTC. Residues: CASSYSPLRALSYNEQFF.

The V call is TRBV4-2, the J call TRBJ2-1; 9 bases are shared with TRBD1. Germline values: CDR1 LGHNA, CDR2 YNFKEQ. V lost 4 bases to trimming and J lost 5 bases; unmatched junction nucleotides: 12. This CDR3 has 17 residues. The CDR3 reads CASSRLSRGTGNNEQFF. The CDR3 DNA is TGTGCCAGCAGCCGTCTATCCCGCGGGACAGGGAACAATGAGCAGTTCTTC.

V gene TRBV6-6 combines with J gene TRBJ1-5; 11 nucleotides match TRBD1. The CDR3 length is 16 residues. J was trimmed by 1 base and V by 5 bases; bases with no gene match: 4. Per germline, CDR1 MNHNY and CDR2 SVGAGI (reference sequence). The CDR3 coding sequence is TGTGCCAGCAGTCGGGACAGGGGGGAGAGCAATCAGCCCCAGCATTTT. This encodes CASSRDRGESNQPQHF.

The chain carries TRBV9 and TRBJ2-2; the D gene is possibly TRBD2 (6 bases). Germline-derived CDR1 and CDR2 are SGDLS and YYNGEE. The ends were cut back, 5 bases at V and 4 bases at J, with 15 bases in the middle. This CDR3 has 15 amino acids. CDR3 loop: CASSRGGSVTGELFF. The CDR3 coding sequence is TGTGCCAGCAGTCGTGGGGGGAGCGTCACCGGGGAGCTGTTTTTT.

The sample holds a few counts of this clonotype. This chain joins TRBV15 and TRBJ2-1; D is perhaps TRBD2 (6 bases). In germline, CDR1 is LNHNV, CDR2 YYDKDF (reference sequence). CDR3 length: 16 residues. Trimming pared 0 bases from V and 3 bases from J, leaving 12 bases between. CDR3 loop: CATSRDPRGGYNEQFF. The CDR3 DNA is TGTGCCACCAGCAGAGATCCGCGGGGCGGCTACAATGAGCAGTTCTTC.

Notes on this clonotype: A much more abundant neighbour one base away suggests this may be a read error. This chain uses TRBV12-3 or TRBV12-4 with TRBJ2-5; 8 bases agree with TRBD2. V lost 4 bases to trimming and J lost 4 bases; unmatched junction nucleotides: 8. CDR3 length: 15 amino acids. CDR3 amino acids: CASSSERGGRETQYF. Here the CDR3 DNA reads TGTGCCAGCAGTTCAGAACGGGGGGGCCGAGAGACCCAGTACTTC.

A remark on this clonotype: At one of its ends the junction is not consistent with the germline gene, which may arise from a read error. The chain carries TRBV7-9 and TRBJ2-1, with D possibly being TRBD1 or TRBD2 (6 bases each). The CDR3 sequence is 15 residues long. Per germline, CDR1 SEHNR and CDR2 FQNEAQ (reference sequence). CDR3 loop: CTSSSEGVGGNEQFF. CDR3 bases: TGTACCAGCAGCTCGGAGGGAGTAGGGGGCAATGAGCAGTTCTTC.

This clonotype was seen a single time. The rearrangement links TRBV9 to TRBJ2-1, with TRBD2 matching 11 bases. Per the germline V gene, CDR1 is SGDLS and CDR2 is YYNGEE. The CDR3 runs to 16 residues. With V trimmed by 2 bases and J by 8 bases, 9 bases remained unmatched. This CDR3 is CASSVLAGGPLDEQFF. DNA for the CDR3: TGTGCCAGCAGCGTCCTAGCGGGAGGTCCGCTGGATGAGCAGTTCTTC.

The J gene is TRBJ2-3, the V gene TRBV24-1, with D maybe TRBD2 (6 bases). This CDR3 contains 17 residues. V lost 3 bases and J lost 2, with 17 bases in between. Germline CDR1 and CDR2: KGHDR and SFDVKD. CDR3 sequence reads: CATSDVRGRGTTDTQYF. The CDR3 nucleotides are TGTGCCACCAGTGATGTCCGGGGACGGGGGACCACAGATACGCAGTATTTT.

The sample holds a few counts of this clonotype. This chain joins TRBV5-1 and TRBJ1-1; D is uncertain. The V end was cut by 6 bases, the J end by 3 bases, with 12 bases between. The CDR3 totals 13 residues. Germline CDR1 SGHRS, CDR2 YFSETQ. CDR3 residues: CASTGGQDTEAFF. In nucleotides, the CDR3 is TGCGCCAGCACCGGAGGGCAGGACACTGAAGCTTTCTTT.

This clonotype was seen more than once but under ten times. J is TRBJ2-1 and V is TRBV10-3; D may be TRBD1 (5 bases). This CDR3 region has 15 residues. Germline loops: CDR1 ENHRY, CDR2 SYGVKD. Deletions cut 5 bases from V and 1 base from J, with 12 bases between. The CDR3 spells CAISSRVGSYNEQFF. The CDR3 DNA is TGTGCCATCAGTTCCAGGGTAGGATCCTACAATGAGCAGTTCTTC.

This clonotype was counted once. The V call is TRBV10-3, the J call TRBJ1-2, with D unclear. The germline V gene has CDR1 ENHRY and CDR2 SYGVKD. Trimming cost V 2 bases and J 1 base, with 11 bases left between them. The CDR3 length is 15 residues. CDR3 nucleotides: TGTGCCATCAGTGAGGTATTAGATGATAACTATGGCTACACCTTC. It translates to CAISEVLDDNYGYTF.

The CDR3 sequence: CSARDLYPLAGGEDEQYF. CDR3 in DNA: TGCAGTGCTAGAGATCTCTACCCCCTAGCGGGAGGCGAGGACGAGCAGTACTTC. V gene TRBV20-1 combines with J gene TRBJ2-7; 11 nucleotides align to TRBD2. Germline V gives CDR1 DFQATT, CDR2 SNEGSKA (reference sequence). This CDR3 spans 18 amino acids. The ends lost 0 bases at V and 5 bases at J; junction bases unmatched: 15.